A single sample gave rise to the 16 T cell receptor beta chains below, sequenced in a study of T cell repertoires in cytomegalovirus infection. TCRdb called the reads again in MiXCR, with one record for every CDR3 protein. This sample yields about 920,000 distinct CDR3 sequences, of which roughly 31% are seen a single time; roughly 13% belongs to the top ten. No antigen is known for these receptors. The sequencing here drew on cultured CD8+ T cells from PBMCs, taken from culture after CMV antigen stimulation. These receptors originate from a human donor in good health (CMV status not recorded). Some clones in this sample may be carry-over from other donors' samples.

The CDR3 region is CASSGTSGGPGLSTDTQYF. CDR3 coding DNA: TGTGCCAGCAGTGGTACTAGCGGGGGGCCTGGGCTTAGCACAGATACGCAGTATTTT. This chain joins TRBV6-1 and TRBJ2-3, with 12 positions matching TRBD2. Germline V gene data show CDR1 as MNHNS and CDR2 as SASEGT. The CDR3 spans 19 residues. With V trimmed by 4 bases and J by 0 bases, 11 bases remained unmatched.

V is TRBV7-9 and J is TRBJ2-1; D gene ambiguous. The length of the CDR3 is 15 residues. Per germline, CDR1 SEHNR and CDR2 FQNEAQ (reference sequence). The V gene lost 6 bases and the J gene lost 8 bases, with 20 bases spanning the gap. The CDR3 DNA follows: TGTGCCAGCAGTTCCCCCGGAGAATTGTTAGATGAGCAGTTCTTC. This gives the protein CASSSPGELLDEQFF.

The chain links TRBV6-5 to TRBJ2-2, with unresolved D. In germline, CDR1 is MNHEY, CDR2 SVGAGI. The V end lost 6 bases, the J end lost 5 bases, and 13 bases lay between the germline ends. CDR3 length equals 14 residues. The CDR3 here is CASSQTRNTGELFF. Written as DNA, the CDR3 is TGTGCCAGCAGCCAGACACGGAATACCGGGGAGCTGTTTTTT.

The sample holds a few counts of this clonotype. The chain employs TRBV7-6 and TRBJ2-7, with a weak D call TRBD1 (5 bases). Germline V CDR1 and CDR2: SGHVS, FNYEAQ. The CDR3 is 12 residues long. V lost 7 bases and J lost 6, with 13 bases in between. The CDR3 bases are TGTGCCAGCACCGCAGGGTCGGCCGAGCAGTACTTC. This sequence encodes CASTAGSAEQYF.

The chain carries TRBV19 and TRBJ2-1, with 8 positions matching TRBD1. The CDR3 has 15 amino acids. CDR1 and CDR2 from the germline V gene are LNHDA and SQIVND (reference sequence). The junction had 6 bases not matched to a gene; V was cut back by 8 bases and J by 0 bases. CDR3 loop: CASQGTGLSYNEQFF. CDR3 in DNA: TGTGCCAGTCAAGGGACAGGCCTCTCCTACAATGAGCAGTTCTTC.

CDR3 sequence: CSALDRPNTEAFF. The CDR3 nucleotides are TGCAGTGCATTGGACAGACCGAACACTGAAGCTTTCTTT. The chain carries TRBV20-1 and TRBJ1-1, with a tentative D call TRBD1 (6 bases). Per the germline V gene, CDR1 is DFQATT and CDR2 is SNEGSKA (reference sequence). The CDR3 length is 13 residues. The V and J ends lost 6 bases and 1 base respectively, with 12 bases between them.

This clonotype was detected only a few times. V and J are TRBV6-1 and TRBJ1-5, with 9 bases lining up with TRBD1. With 6 bases clipped from V and 4 bases from J, the junction kept 10 bases outside the gene matches. The CDR3 is 16 amino acids. Per germline, CDR1 MNHNS and CDR2 SASEGT. CDR3 bases: TGTGCCAGCAGCCCTACCCCGGGACAGGGTAATCAGCCCCAGCATTTT. It specifies CASSPTPGQGNQPQHF.

The gene calls are TRBV6-6 and TRBJ2-7; 11 nucleotides agree with TRBD1. Per the germline V gene, CDR1 is MNHNY and CDR2 is SVGAGI (reference sequence). This CDR3 is built from 16 residues. Losses at the gene ends were 0 bases for V and 3 bases for J; bases not matched to a gene: 4. The CDR3 DNA is TGTGCCAGCAGTTACTCGAGGACAGGGGGCAACTACGAGCAGTACTTC. This gives the protein CASSYSRTGGNYEQYF.

V is TRBV7-8 and J is TRBJ2-2; TRBD2 aligns across 10 bases. Germline V gene lookup returns CDR1 SGHVS and CDR2 FQNEAQ. V lost 1 base and J lost 0; bases outside the gene matches: 11. This CDR3 has 20 amino acids. CDR3 amino acids: CASSLVGLAGVIANTGELFF. CDR3 bases: TGTGCCAGCAGCTTAGTCGGCCTAGCGGGGGTAATCGCGAACACCGGGGAGCTGTTTTTT. Full variable domain (outside the CDR3, taken from reference TRBV7-8 and TRBJ2-2): GAGVSQSPRYKVAKRGQDVALRCDPISGHVSLFWYQQALGQGPEFLTYFQNEAQLDKSGLPSDRFFAERPEGSVSTLKIQRTQQEDSAVYLCASSLVGLAGVIANTGELFFGEGSRLTVL.

Turning to this clonotype: A read error may account for a junction end that differs from germline. The J gene is TRBJ1-3, the V gene TRBV7-9; possibly TRBD1 for D (5 bases). The germline V gene encodes CDR1 SEHNR and CDR2 FQNEAQ (reference sequence). This CDR3 has 10 amino acids. The CDR3 loop reads CASSLEGLEF. As DNA, the CDR3 is TGTGCCAGCAGCTTAGAGGGGTTAGAGTTT.

This chain uses TRBV2 with TRBJ2-2; no clear D gene. Germline V gives CDR1 SNHLY, CDR2 FYNNEI. This CDR3 region has 11 residues. V shed 7 bases and J shed 8 bases, with 8 bases lying between them. The CDR3 here is CASIARGELFF. The DNA for the CDR3 is TGTGCCAGCATTGCGCGGGGGGAGCTGTTTTTT. The full variable domain, its missing parts supplied by reference TRBV2 and TRBJ2-2, is EPEVTQTPSHQVTQMGQEVILRCVPISNHLYFYWYRQILGQKVEFLVSFYNNEISEKSEIFDDQFSVERPDGSNFTLKIRSTKLEDSAMYFCASIARGELFFGEGSRLTVL.

This clonotype was detected a few times. V and J are TRBV27 and TRBJ2-3; 9 bases match TRBD2. Unmatched junction bases numbered 9, after V lost 2 bases and J lost 9 bases. CDR3 length: 15 amino acids. CDR1 and CDR2 from the germline V gene are MNHEY and SMNVEV (reference sequence). The CDR3 protein is CASSLGGGARDTQYF. The CDR3, as DNA: TGTGCCAGCAGTTTAGGCGGGGGGGCAAGGGACACGCAGTATTTT.

The rearrangement joins TRBV29-1 to TRBJ2-5; a possible D gene is TRBD2 (5 bases). The V gene lost 2 bases and the J gene lost 3 bases, with 7 bases spanning the gap. The CDR3 has 12 residues. In germline, CDR1 is SQVTM, CDR2 ANQGSEA. CDR3 sequence: CSVEKGEETQYF. The CDR3 nucleotides read TGCAGCGTTGAAAAGGGAGAAGAGACCCAGTACTTC.

At least ten counts were recorded for this clonotype. The chain couples TRBV7-9 to TRBJ1-1; TRBD1 is a possible D gene (6 bases). The germline gives CDR1 SEHNR, CDR2 FQNEAQ (reference sequence). This CDR3 has 13 residues. V was trimmed by 7 bases and J by 4 bases, leaving 13 bases between them. For the CDR3, the DNA is TGTGCCAGCATAAGCGGGGGCTTCACTGAAGCTTTCTTT. It is translated as CASISGGFTEAFF.

This clonotype was observed a few times. V and J are TRBV27 and TRBJ2-1; tentatively, D is TRBD2 (6 bases). Germline V gene data show CDR1 as MNHEY and CDR2 as SMNVEV (reference sequence). The length of the CDR3 is 17 residues. Trimming removed 1 base from V and 8 bases from J, with 21 bases in between. The CDR3 sequence is CASSLFVPGTQNHEQFF. CDR3 nucleotide sequence: TGTGCCAGCAGTTTATTCGTCCCGGGGACTCAGAACCATGAGCAGTTCTTC.

This clonotype was found a few times. The chain recombines TRBV12-3 or TRBV12-4 with TRBJ1-1; the D gene is possibly TRBD1 (5 bases). The CDR3 spans 14 residues. Trimming pared 2 bases from V and 1 base from J, leaving 8 bases between. CDR3: CASSLQGQNTEAFF. The CDR3 nucleotides are TGTGCCAGCAGTTTACAGGGTCAGAACACTGAAGCTTTCTTT.